This T cell receptor beta chain comes out of a study of CD8 T cells in Susac syndrome. The wider study: Blood was drawn from Susac syndrome patients while they were therapy-naive, on corticosteroids, or on intravenous immunoglobulin alone. Study findings and constraints: The study admitted that it had a relatively small number of individuals in its TCR sequencing and HLA analysis.

V trimming: 5 bases; J trimming: 8 bases; junction bases outside the gene matches: 12. CDR1 and CDR2 (germline): DFQATT, SNEGSKA (reference sequence). The CDR3 has 15 amino acids. While CD8+ and CD4+ T cells were isolated negatively, TEMRA cells were enriched by FACS. The sample holds one count of this clonotype. Its specificity is unknown. Reverse transcription of roughly 0.5 to 1 ug RNA was performed with random hexamers. Across 54 Vbeta and 13 Jbeta, immunoSEQ multiplex PCR amplified TCR beta CDR3. Via MiXCR, TCRdb re-called the immunoSEQ multiplex PCR reads, giving one row per CDR3 protein. The sample lists over 20,000 distinct CDR3 sequences; about 93% were seen once.

The sequenced material came from CD8+ T cells from PBMCs. This clonotype was obtained from a human donor with Susac syndrome. The J gene is TRBJ2-1, the V gene TRBV20-1; 10 bases match TRBD2. CDR3 in amino acids: CSASDGLAVEYEQFF. In DNA, the CDR3 is TGCAGTGCTTCAGACGGACTAGCGGTAGAGTATGAGCAGTTCTTC.